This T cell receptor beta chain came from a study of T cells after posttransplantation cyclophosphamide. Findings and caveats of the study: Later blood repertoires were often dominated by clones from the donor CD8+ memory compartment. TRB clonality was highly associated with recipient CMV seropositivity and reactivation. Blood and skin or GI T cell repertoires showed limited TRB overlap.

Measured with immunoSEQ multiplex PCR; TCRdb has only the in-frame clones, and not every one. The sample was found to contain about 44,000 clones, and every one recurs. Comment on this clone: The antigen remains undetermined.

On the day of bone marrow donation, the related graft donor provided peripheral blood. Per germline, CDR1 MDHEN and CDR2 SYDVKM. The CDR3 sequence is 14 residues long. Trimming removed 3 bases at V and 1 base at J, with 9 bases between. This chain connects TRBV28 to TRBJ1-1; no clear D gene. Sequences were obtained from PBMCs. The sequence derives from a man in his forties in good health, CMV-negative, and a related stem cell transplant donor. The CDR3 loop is CASSLLGSNTEAFF. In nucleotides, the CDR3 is TGTGCCAGCAGTTTGCTCGGTTCGAACACTGAAGCTTTCTTT.